Listed below are T cell receptor beta chains from one sample, sequenced in a study of Graves' ophthalmopathy and Graves' hyperthyroidism. One entry per CDR3 protein, called by TCRdb with MiXCR from the multiplex PCR reads. Among hundreds of thousands of distinct CDR3 sequences listed, just over 40% were seen once. Sequenced sample: peripheral blood. All receptors come from an adult man with Graves' ophthalmopathy. CDR3s include the opening cysteine and the closing phenylalanine or tryptophan. D genes are given only for firm matches. Clone size appears in some rows only: once, few, many, or a class for an expanded clone.

D,J,V,size,CDR3,DNA
TRBD1,TRBJ2-7,TRBV13,many,CASSSGQGRYEQYF,TGTGCCAGCAGCTCGGGACAGGGGAGGTACGAGCAGTACTTC
NA,TRBJ1-1,TRBV7-8,NA,CASSQATEGSEASF,TGCGCCAGCAGCCAAGCGACCGAAGGCTCTGAAGCTTCCTTT
TRBD1,TRBJ2-7,TRBV20-1,many,CSAAGTGSYEQYF,TGCAGTGCTGCCGGGACAGGGTCCTACGAGCAGTACTTC
TRBD1,TRBJ1-2,TRBV12-3/TRBV12-4,many,CASSFGTALVYTF,TGTGCCAGCAGTTTTGGGACAGCACTTGTCTACACCTTC
NA,TRBJ1-6,TRBV12-3/TRBV12-4,many,CASSLGGAGSPLHF,TGTGCCAGCAGTTTGGGGGGGGCGGGTTCACCCCTCCACTTT
NA,TRBJ2-3,TRBV10-3,NA,CAISATTGSTDTQYF,TGTGCCATCAGTGCGACCACGGGCAGCACAGATACGCAGTATTTT
NA,TRBJ2-5,TRBV7-3,many,CASSLGPGEETQYF,TGTGCCAGCAGCTTAGGCCCTGGTGAAGAGACCCAGTACTTC
NA,TRBJ2-5,TRBV19,NA,CASSISTGQGWKTQYF,TGTGCCAGTAGTATTTCAACAGGGCAGGGGTGGAAGACCCAGTACTTC
NA,TRBJ2-5,TRBV2,NA,CASSRDWETQYF,TGTGCCAGCAGTCGCGACTGGGAGACCCAGTACTTC
NA,TRBJ1-2,TRBV11-3,many,CASSLVGSHGYTF,TGTGCCAGCAGCTTAGTGGGGAGCCATGGCTACACCTTC
NA,TRBJ2-2,TRBV25-1,NA,CASTQQGSGELFF,TGTGCCAGCACTCAACAGGGTTCCGGGGAGCTGTTTTTT
NA,TRBJ1-3,TRBV20-1,many,CSARQGWSGNTIYF,TGCAGTGCTCGGCAGGGCTGGTCTGGAAACACCATATATTTT
NA,TRBJ2-6,TRBV10-3,NA,CAISGDAYSGANVLTF,TGTGCCATCAGTGGTGACGCCTACTCTGGGGCCAACGTCCTGACTTTC
NA,TRBJ2-5,TRBV7-8,once,CASSKGGAETQYF,TGTGCCAGCAGCAAGGGGGGGGCAGAGACCCAGTACTTC
TRBD1,TRBJ1-5,TRBV2,NA,CASSQEVTGNQPQHF,TGTGCCAGCAGCCAAGAGGTGACAGGGAATCAGCCCCAGCATTTT
TRBD1,TRBJ2-7,TRBV5-1,NA,CASSTGQGGEQYF,TGCGCCAGCAGCACAGGACAGGGAGGCGAGCAGTACTTC
TRBD2,TRBJ2-7,TRBV7-2,NA,CASSQGWSSGRVHEQYF,TGTGCCAGCAGCCAAGGCTGGAGTAGCGGGAGAGTCCACGAGCAGTACTTC
TRBD1,TRBJ1-2,TRBV12-3/TRBV12-4,many,CASSLRTGTDYGYTF,TGTGCCAGCAGTCTACGGACAGGGACGGACTATGGCTACACCTTC
TRBD1,TRBJ1-2,TRBV6-2/TRBV6-3,NA,CASSIRQGGWGYTF,TGTGCCAGCAGTATTCGACAGGGTGGATGGGGCTACACCTTC
NA,TRBJ1-1,TRBV27,many,CASSNNTEAFF,TGTGCCAGCAGCAACAACACTGAAGCTTTCTTT
NA,TRBJ2-7,TRBV6-5,many,CASSDSLYEQYF,TGTGCCAGCAGTGATTCGCTGTACGAGCAGTACTTC
TRBD1,TRBJ2-1,TRBV7-9,NA,CASSSLQGAHEQFF,TGTGCCAGCAGCTCGTTACAGGGGGCGCATGAGCAGTTCTTC
NA,TRBJ2-7,TRBV29-1,NA,CSSLAGGISYEQYF,TGCAGCAGCTTGGCCGGGGGAATCTCCTACGAGCAGTACTTC
NA,TRBJ2-7,TRBV12-3/TRBV12-4,few,CASSFREPSSYEQYF,TGTGCCAGCAGTTTTCGGGAGCCGAGCTCCTACGAGCAGTACTTC
NA,TRBJ1-1,TRBV7-2,NA,CASSLRSGDEAFF,TGTGCCAGCAGCTTGAGATCAGGGGATGAAGCTTTCTTT
NA,TRBJ2-7,TRBV20-1,few,CSARQGGTYEQYF,TGCAGTGCTAGACAGGGGGGGACCTACGAGCAGTACTTC
TRBD1,TRBJ1-2,TRBV7-2,NA,CASSFGERDRAERGGYTF,TGTGCCAGCAGCTTCGGAGAAAGGGACAGGGCTGAGCGTGGTGGCTACACCTTC
NA,TRBJ1-2,TRBV12-3/TRBV12-4,NA,CASSFWDIYGYTF,TGTGCCAGCAGTTTTTGGGACATCTATGGCTACACCTTC
TRBD1,TRBJ2-5,TRBV6-6,NA,CASRSDRGAETQYF,TGTGCCAGCAGATCCGACAGGGGGGCGGAGACCCAGTACTTC
TRBD1,TRBJ2-5,TRBV20-1,many,CSAGVPGQGGAQYF,TGCAGTGCTGGGGTCCCGGGACAGGGAGGGGCCCAGTACTTC
TRBD1,TRBJ1-4,TRBV4-2,NA,CASSNRGRGTNEKLFF,TGTGCCAGCAGCAACAGGGGCAGGGGGACTAATGAAAAACTGTTTTTT
NA,TRBJ2-7,TRBV20-1,many,CSARIRDYEQYF,TGCAGTGCTAGAATCAGGGACTACGAGCAGTACTTC
NA,TRBJ1-6,TRBV7-9,NA,CASSRQGWSPPHF,TGTGCCAGCAGCCGCCAGGGTTGGTCACCCCCCCACTTT
NA,TRBJ1-5,TRBV10-3,NA,CASWAGAYQPQHF,TGTGCCTCCTGGGCAGGGGCATATCAGCCCCAGCATTTT
TRBD1,TRBJ1-1,TRBV12-3/TRBV12-4,many,CASSHRDRAEAFF,TGTGCCAGCAGCCACCGGGACAGGGCTGAAGCTTTCTTT
NA,TRBJ1-1,TRBV6-5,many,CASIGRVNTEAFF,TGTGCCAGCATAGGCCGGGTGAACACTGAAGCTTTCTTT
NA,TRBJ1-2,TRBV19,many,CASSIPGVTIYGYTF,TGTGCCAGTAGTATACCGGGGGTTACCATCTATGGCTACACCTTC
TRBD1,TRBJ1-6,TRBV6-5,many,CASSSAGQGNSPLHF,TGTGCCAGCAGTTCGGCAGGACAGGGTAATTCACCCCTCCACTTT
NA,TRBJ1-1,TRBV5-8,few,CASSWATPHPGTEAFF,TGTGCCAGCAGCTGGGCGACACCTCATCCGGGCACTGAAGCTTTCTTT
NA,TRBJ1-2,TRBV9,NA,CASSIAQELGCTF,TGTGCCAGCAGCATTGCACAGGAACTCGGCTGCACCTTC
TRBD1,TRBJ1-2,TRBV29-1,NA,CSVRAGTGRYGYTF,TGCAGCGTACGAGCCGGGACAGGGCGGTATGGCTACACCTTC
NA,TRBJ1-1,TRBV10-3,NA,CAISGQNTEAFF,TGTGCCATCAGTGGGCAAAACACTGAAGCTTTCTTT
NA,TRBJ1-5,TRBV15,NA,CATSRTGVRNQPQHF,TGTGCCACCAGCAGGACGGGGGTCAGAAATCAGCCCCAGCATTTT
NA,TRBJ1-1,TRBV24-1,NA,CATSDQGGTEAFF,TGTGCCACCAGTGATCAGGGAGGCACTGAAGCTTTCTTT
NA,TRBJ1-4,TRBV19,many,CASSIDRAPDEKLFF,TGTGCCAGTAGTATAGACAGGGCGCCGGATGAAAAACTGTTTTTT
NA,TRBJ2-5,TRBV2,many,CASRDFEREDQETQYF,TGTGCCAGCAGGGACTTCGAAAGGGAGGACCAAGAGACCCAGTACTTC
NA,TRBJ2-5,TRBV3-1,many,CASSLKGYGTQYF,TGTGCCAGCAGCCTAAAGGGGTATGGGACCCAGTACTTC
TRBD1,TRBJ1-1,TRBV5-6,NA,CASSLGQGEAEAFF,TGTGCCAGCAGCTTGGGACAGGGGGAGGCTGAAGCTTTCTTT
NA,TRBJ2-2,TRBV5-6,NA,CASSLQEFTGELFF,TGTGCCAGCAGCTTGCAGGAGTTCACCGGGGAGCTGTTTTTT
TRBD1,TRBJ2-5,TRBV7-6,many,CASSKGQRETQYF,TGTGCCAGCAGCAAGGGACAGAGAGAGACCCAGTACTTC
NA,TRBJ1-1,TRBV2,many,CASSRARGVGEAFF,TGTGCCAGCAGCAGGGCCCGGGGGGTGGGTGAAGCTTTCTTT
TRBD2,TRBJ2-2,TRBV2,NA,CASMFRAGGPTGELFF,TGTGCCAGCATGTTCAGGGCGGGGGGGCCTACCGGGGAGCTGTTTTTT
NA,TRBJ2-5,TRBV9,few,CASSVAPHGRQETQYF,TGTGCCAGCAGCGTAGCTCCGCACGGTCGGCAAGAGACCCAGTACTTC
NA,TRBJ1-3,TRBV20-1,many,CSANDGGNTIYF,TGCAGTGCCAACGACGGTGGAAACACCATATATTTT
NA,TRBJ2-2,TRBV7-3,few,CASSLKGRALNSLNTGELFF,TGTGCCAGCAGCTTAAAAGGAAGGGCGTTAAATTCCTTGAACACCGGGGAGCTGTTTTTT